This T cell receptor beta chain was identified during a study of CD8 T cells in Susac syndrome. RNA was extracted with the RNeasy kit, and a quantity of roughly 0.45 to 1 ug was reverse transcribed using random hexamers. TCRdb passed the immunoSEQ multiplex PCR reads through MiXCR, listing each CDR3 protein once. The sample has about 200,000 distinct CDR3 sequences, roughly 96% seen once; the top ten hold roughly 0.088%. Looked up from germline, CDR1 is LGHDT and CDR2 is YNNKEL (reference sequence). The CDR3 spans 13 residues. V was pared by 3 bases and J by 4 bases, with 7 bases between. This chain links TRBV3-1 with TRBJ1-5; unclear D gene. The source of this sequence is a human donor with multiple sclerosis. The specimen was CD4+ T cells from PBMCs. CDR3 sequence reads: CASSQNLNQPQHF. The CDR3, as DNA: TGTGCCAGCAGCCAGAACCTGAATCAGCCCCAGCATTTT. Full variable domain (remainder filled in from reference TRBV3-1 and TRBJ1-5): DTAVSQTPKYLVTQMGNDKSIKCEQNLGHDTMYWYKQDSKKFLKIMFSYNNKELIINETVPNRFSPKSPDKAHLNLHINSLELGDSAVYFCASSQNLNQPQHFGDGTRLSIL.